This TCR beta chain originates from a study of cytomegalovirus exposure and HLA in healthy donors. Whereas donors were nominally healthy upon sampling, unrecorded immune exposures were probable. The PCR used 60 Vbeta and 13 Jbeta primers. Assay used: immunoSEQ multiplex PCR; TCRdb lists only in-frame clones, some missing. The sample holds around 130,000 clones, roughly 80% seen once. From germline, CDR1 is SQVTM and CDR2 ANQGSEA. V was pared by 6 bases and J by 8 bases, with 7 bases of the junction left unmatched. This CDR3 spans 13 amino acids. The clonotype comes from a female donor in good health and CMV-seronegative. Sequencing was carried out using PBMCs. This chain uses TRBV29-1 with TRBJ2-1, with 10 bases lining up with TRBD1. CDR3 sequence: CSVTGTGADEQFF. CDR3 bases: TGCAGCGTCACCGGGACAGGGGCCGATGAGCAGTTCTTC.